This paragraph reports one T cell receptor (beta chain). Germline V gene sequence: CDR1 SGHNT, CDR2 YYREEE (reference sequence). V shed 4 bases and J shed 1 base, with 12 bases lying between them. This CDR3 has 16 amino acids. The data were taken from a study of T cell responses to AZD1222 COVID-19 vaccine. Clones were sequenced by immunoSEQ multiplex PCR, and TCRdb holds only the in-frame ones, with some missing. The sample records some 130,000 clones, over 90% being singletons. The J gene is TRBJ2-6, the V gene TRBV5-4, with D possibly TRBD2 on 5 matching bases. The TCR was taken from an adult in good health. The specimen comprised peripheral blood, sampled on day 0 of AZD1222 vaccination. The CDR3 DNA is TGTGCCAGCAGCCCTGGGAGTGGGTCTGGGGCCAACGTCCTGACTTTC. Its translation is CASSPGSGSGANVLTF.